The 19 T cell receptor beta chains listed next were all sequenced from one sample in a study of T-cell reconstitution after alpha-beta-depleted transplantation in children. Unique molecular identifiers were incorporated when the TCRbeta library was constructed. TCRdb redid the calling of the PCR reads with MiXCR, one entry per CDR3 protein. The repertoire includes fewer than 550,000 distinct CDR3 sequences, about an eighth of them detected once, and less than 15% sits in the top ten. The sample consisted of PBMCs, mostly from graft donor cells, taken 180 days after TCRalphabeta/CD19-depleted stem cell transplant. These receptors were taken from a female patient aged 2-10 years who had a stem cell transplant for aplastic anemia, so the T cells may come from the graft donor.

This clonotype came up many times. The CDR3 sequence: CATSRGGAAGSEQYV. CDR3 coding DNA: TGTGCCACCAGCAGAGGGGGAGCAGCGGGAAGCGAGCAGTACGTC. This rearrangement joins TRBV15 to TRBJ2-7; the match to TRBD2 covers 7 bases. J lost 6 bases, V lost 1 base, and 9 bases had no gene match. CDR3 size: 15 residues. Germline loops: CDR1 LNHNV, CDR2 YYDKDF (reference sequence).

This clonotype has only a few counts. V gene TRBV20-1 combines with J gene TRBJ2-5, with D possibly TRBD1 on 8 matching bases. There are 16 residues in the CDR3. CDR1 and CDR2 (germline): DFQATT, SNEGSKA (reference sequence). Trimming shortened V by 3 bases and J by 2 bases, and 19 bases separated the two germline ends. This CDR3 is CSARGGRQGSQETQYF. DNA for the CDR3: TGCAGTGCTAGGGGAGGGAGACAGGGGTCTCAAGAGACCCAGTACTTC.

This clonotype was seen only a few times. CDR3 amino acids: CASSTIAGVITYNEQFF. In DNA form, the CDR3 reads TGTGCCAGCAGCACCATAGCGGGAGTAATCACCTACAATGAGCAGTTCTTC. The rearrangement joins TRBV7-9 to TRBJ2-1, with TRBD2 matching 9 bases. CDR1 SEHNR and CDR2 FQNEAQ come from the germline V gene (reference sequence). This CDR3 is 17 amino acids long. With 5 bases clipped from V and 2 bases from J, the junction kept 10 bases outside the gene matches.

This rearrangement joins TRBV5-1 to TRBJ2-2; D is tentatively TRBD1 or TRBD2 (6 bases each). V lost 0 bases to trimming and J lost 2 bases, with 14 bases between them. Germline CDR1 and CDR2: SGHRS and YFSETQ. The length of the CDR3 is 17 residues. The CDR3, as DNA: TGCGCCAGCAGCTTGGCCCTACAGGGAGGAAACACCGGGGAGCTGTTTTTT. As protein: CASSLALQGGNTGELFF. The full variable domain, completed using reference TRBV5-1 and TRBJ2-2, is KAGVTQTPRYLIKTRGQQVTLSCSPISGHRSVSWYQQTPGQGLQFLFEYFSETQRNKGNFPGRFSGRQFSNSRSEMNVSTLELGDSALYLCASSLALQGGNTGELFFGEGSRLTVL.

The V call is TRBV6-5, the J call TRBJ1-3; no firm D call. Germline V lookup: CDR1 MNHEY, CDR2 SVGAGI. The CDR3 totals 15 residues. V was trimmed by 6 bases and J by 0 bases, leaving 12 bases between them. CDR3 DNA: TGTGCCAGCAGCACAGACTATATCTCTGGAAACACCATATATTTT. Translated, it gives CASSTDYISGNTIYF.

This clonotype was seen a few times. The chain has TRBV4-3 and TRBJ2-3; D possibly uses TRBD1 or TRBD2 (5 bases each). V was pared by 5 bases and J by 2 bases, with 14 bases between. This CDR3 contains 15 residues. The V gene's germline CDR1 is LGHNA and CDR2 YSLEER. The CDR3 protein is CASSSRDASTDTQYF. Here the CDR3 DNA reads TGCGCCAGCAGCAGCCGGGACGCGTCCACAGATACGCAGTATTTT.

The V call is TRBV7-9, the J call TRBJ2-2, with no clear D. The V end was cut by 5 bases, the J end by 9 bases, with 7 bases between. Per germline, CDR1 SEHNR and CDR2 FQNEAQ (reference sequence). The CDR3 consists of 11 residues. The CDR3 loop reads CASSPEWELFF. In DNA form, the CDR3 reads TGTGCCAGCAGCCCCGAATGGGAGCTGTTTTTT. The variable domain in full, completed from reference TRBV7-9 and TRBJ2-2, reads DTGVSQNPRHKITKRGQNVTFRCDPISEHNRLYWYRQTLGQGPEFLTYFQNEAQLEKSRLLSDRFSAERPKGSFSTLEIQRTEQGDSAMYLCASSPEWELFFGEGSRLTVL.

The rearrangement joins TRBV6-5 to TRBJ2-3; a weak D match, TRBD1 (5 bases). CDR1 is MNHEY, CDR2 SVGAGI, per germline. V was trimmed by 5 bases and J by 5 bases, leaving 11 bases between them. CDR3 size: 13 residues. This CDR3 reads CASSHRSGDTQYF. The CDR3 DNA is TGTGCCAGCAGTCACAGGTCGGGAGATACGCAGTATTTT.

J is TRBJ1-1 and V is TRBV6-5; the D is unclear. The V gene lost 0 bases and the J gene lost 3 bases, with 17 bases spanning the gap. This CDR3 comprises 17 residues. CDR1 MNHEY and CDR2 SVGAGI come from the germline V gene. The CDR3 spells CASSYSTAGSSYTEAFF. Here the CDR3 DNA reads TGTGCCAGCAGTTACTCGACCGCGGGGAGCTCTTACACTGAAGCTTTCTTT.

This clonotype was seen only a few times. V gene TRBV27 combines with J gene TRBJ1-1; no reliable D call. The germline gives CDR1 MNHEY, CDR2 SMNVEV (reference sequence). The CDR3 is made up of 13 amino acids. V lost 2 bases and J lost 2, with 6 bases in between. The CDR3 DNA sequence: TGTGCCAGCAGTTTAAACAGTAACACTGAAGCTTTCTTT. Its protein product is CASSLNSNTEAFF.

This clonotype turned up a few times. V is TRBV4-3 and J is TRBJ2-1; 10 bases align to TRBD2. This CDR3 spans 18 amino acids. J was trimmed by 6 bases and V by 1 base; bases with no gene match: 12. Germline values: CDR1 LGHNA, CDR2 YSLEER. As DNA, the CDR3 is TGCGCCAGCAGCCAAGGCGGTGGGGGGACTAGCGCCGCCAATGAGCAGTTCTTC. It yields the protein CASSQGGGGTSAANEQFF.

The rearrangement joins TRBV6-2 or TRBV6-3 to TRBJ1-2; D is unclear. V dropped 8 bases and J dropped 0 bases, with 13 bases sitting between them. Germline V lookup: CDR1 MNHEY, CDR2 SVGEGT. CDR3 length equals 14 residues. CDR3 region: CASVGEITNYGYTF. CDR3 sequence (DNA): TGTGCCAGCGTTGGCGAAATTACTAACTATGGCTACACCTTC.

This chain joins TRBV20-1 and TRBJ1-3; D might be TRBD1 (5 bases). CDR3 size: 12 residues. V gave up 2 bases and J gave up 6 bases, with 8 bases separating them. The germline V gene encodes CDR1 DFQATT and CDR2 SNEGSKA (reference sequence). The CDR3 DNA reads as TGCAGTGCTAGAATGGGGGTAAACACCATATATTTT. It encodes CSARMGVNTIYF.

The rearrangement joins TRBV12-3 or TRBV12-4 to TRBJ2-2, with TRBD1 matching over 7 bases. This CDR3 comprises 16 residues. The V and J ends lost 3 bases and 1 base, in that order; junction bases with no gene match: 5. CDR3 DNA sequence: TGTGCCAGCAGTTTTTTGAGGACAGGGAACACCGGGGAGCTGTTTTTT. This codes for CASSFLRTGNTGELFF.

This clonotype was observed a handful of times. The rearrangement joins TRBV18 to TRBJ1-6, with D possibly being TRBD1 (5 bases). Trimming took off 1 base at V and 5 bases at J, with 9 bases between the two ends. From germline, CDR1 is KGHSH and CDR2 LQKENI. The CDR3 spans 15 residues. CDR3 region: CASSPQQANNSPLHF. The CDR3 bases are TGTGCCAGCTCACCACAACAGGCGAATAATTCACCCCTCCACTTT. The full variable domain, completed using reference TRBV18 and TRBJ1-6, is NAGVMQNPRHLVRRRGQEARLRCSPMKGHSHVYWYRQLPEEGLKFMVYLQKENIIDESGMPKERFSAEFPKEGPSILRIQQVVRGDSAAYFCASSPQQANNSPLHFGNGTRLTVT.

The chain uses TRBV6-5 and TRBJ2-7; TRBD1 might be the D (5 bases). Per germline, CDR1 MNHEY and CDR2 SVGAGI. CDR3 size: 16 residues. Between the trimmed V and J ends, which lost 1 base and 0 bases, there was a span of 13 bases. The CDR3 region has the DNA TGTGCCAGCAGTTACTACGACAGTCCCCCCTCCTACGAGCAGTACTTC. Its protein product is CASSYYDSPPSYEQYF.

This clonotype was counted ten times or more. The chain links TRBV12-3 or TRBV12-4 to TRBJ1-5; D remains ambiguous. V dropped 3 bases and J dropped 5 bases, with 11 bases sitting between them. The CDR3 has 14 amino acids. The CDR3, as DNA: TGTGCCAGCAGTTTTTCGTGGGGTGATCAGCCCCAGCATTTT. Its translation: CASSFSWGDQPQHF.

This CDR3 is CASSSNRDEGQYV. The CDR3 nucleotides read TGTGCCAGCAGCTCCAACCGGGACGAGGGGCAGTACGTC. This sequence joins TRBV5-4 and TRBJ2-7; the D call may be TRBD1 or TRBD2 (5 bases each). The CDR3 covers 13 residues. Germline V gives CDR1 SGHNT, CDR2 YYREEE (reference sequence). V was clipped by 3 bases and J by 9 bases, with 16 bases between them.

This clonotype showed up just a few times. The V and J genes are TRBV20-1 and TRBJ2-1, with 10 bases matching TRBD2. V shed 6 bases and J 8 bases; nucleotides not matched to a gene: 10. In germline, CDR1 is DFQATT, CDR2 SNEGSKA (reference sequence). The CDR3 consists of 14 residues. The CDR3 DNA reads as TGCAGTGCATGGAGCGGGAGGGCCCTAGATGAGCAGTTCTTC. Protein: CSAWSGRALDEQFF.